This TCR beta chain comes out of a study of blood T cell repertoires in COVID-19. The overall study: COVID-19 samples, acute and convalescent, were from the United States, Italy and Spain. The cDNA or gDNA used as material had been derived from T cells, B-cell-depleted T cells, or PBMCs.

Original methodology: The assay estimated nucleated cells by amplifying reference gene primers. The data were produced by immunoSEQ multiplex PCR, yet TCRdb's version contains in-frame clones alone and is incomplete. The V and J calls and the clone size are those of that table, but D and trimming were determined from the DNA. In the table there are some 150,000 clones, about 80% of which are singletons. The CDR3 consists of 13 residues. The V end was cut by 5 bases, the J end by 8 bases, with 14 bases between. The sequenced sample consisted of peripheral blood. The sequence was collected from a human donor in a cohort sampled during active COVID-19. This chain joins TRBV12-3 or TRBV12-4 and TRBJ2-3, with D hard to call. The CDR3 DNA is TGTGCCAGCAGTGAGCGTAGCCTTGGTACGCAGTATTTT. Protein product: CASSERSLGTQYF.